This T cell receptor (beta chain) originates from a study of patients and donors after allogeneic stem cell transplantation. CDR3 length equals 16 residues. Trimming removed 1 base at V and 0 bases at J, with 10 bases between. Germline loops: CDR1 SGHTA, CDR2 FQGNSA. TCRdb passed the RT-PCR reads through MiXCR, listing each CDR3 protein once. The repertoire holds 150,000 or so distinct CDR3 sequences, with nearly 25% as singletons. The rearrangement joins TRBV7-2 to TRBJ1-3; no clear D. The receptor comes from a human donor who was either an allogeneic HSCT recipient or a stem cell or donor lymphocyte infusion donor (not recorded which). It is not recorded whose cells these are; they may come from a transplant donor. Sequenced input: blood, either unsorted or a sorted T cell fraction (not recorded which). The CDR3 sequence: CASSLEGRRSGNTIYF. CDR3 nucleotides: TGTGCCAGCAGCTTAGAAGGCCGCCGCTCTGGAAACACCATATATTTT.